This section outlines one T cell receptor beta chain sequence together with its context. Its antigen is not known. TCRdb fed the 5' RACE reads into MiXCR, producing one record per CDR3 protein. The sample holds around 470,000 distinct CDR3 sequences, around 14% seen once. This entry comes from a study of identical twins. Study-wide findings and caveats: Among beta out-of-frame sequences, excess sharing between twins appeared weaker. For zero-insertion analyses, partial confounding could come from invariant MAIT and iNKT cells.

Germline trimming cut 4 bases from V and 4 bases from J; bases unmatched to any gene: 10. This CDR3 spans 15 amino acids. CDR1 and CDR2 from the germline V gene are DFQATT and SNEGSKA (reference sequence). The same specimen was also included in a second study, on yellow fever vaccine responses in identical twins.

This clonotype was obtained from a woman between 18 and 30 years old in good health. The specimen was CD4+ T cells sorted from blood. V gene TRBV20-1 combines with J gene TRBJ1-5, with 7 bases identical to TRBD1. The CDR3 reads CSATEGAVKNQPQHF. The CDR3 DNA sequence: TGCAGTGCTACGGAGGGGGCAGTCAAGAATCAGCCCCAGCATTTT.